These T cell receptor beta chains were read from a single sample in a study of T cell responses to AZD1222 COVID-19 vaccine. The protocol was immunoSEQ multiplex PCR, while the TCRdb copy is restricted to in-frame clones and leaves out a portion. The data contain 95,000 to 150,000 clones, approximately 90% of them singletons. The source was peripheral blood, collected on day 0 of AZD1222 vaccination. These receptors originate from an adult in good health. The CDR3 runs from the conserved cysteine through the conserved F or W. A D gene is named only where the DNA matches it firmly. Not all rows give a size; the values are once, few, many and, for expanded clones, a class.

clone size: .; V gene: TRBV19; J gene: TRBJ1-5; CDR3 length: 14; D gene: .; CDR3 DNA: TGTGCCAGTAGTATATCGGAAAGGAACCAGCCCCAGCATTTT; CDR3 protein: CASSISERNQPQHF
clone size: .; V gene: TRBV19; J gene: TRBJ2-5; CDR3 length: 15; D gene: TRBD2; CDR3 DNA: TGTGCCAGTAGTAACCAGCGGGGCTACCAAGAGACCCAGTACTTC; CDR3 protein: CASSNQRGYQETQYF
clone size: .; V gene: TRBV12-5; J gene: TRBJ2-2; CDR3 length: 18; D gene: .; CDR3 DNA: TGTGCTAGTGGTTTGGTACAAATACTCCATAATAACACCGGGGAGCTGTTTTTT; CDR3 protein: CASGLVQILHNNTGELFF
clone size: few; V gene: TRBV6-5; J gene: TRBJ2-1; CDR3 length: 12; D gene: .; CDR3 DNA: TGTGCCAGCCAGAGGGGGGGCTATGAGCAGTTCTTC; CDR3 protein: CASQRGGYEQFF
clone size: .; V gene: TRBV6-5; J gene: TRBJ1-2; CDR3 length: 14; D gene: .; CDR3 DNA: TGTGCCAGCAATCCCTCAACAGGGATCTATGGCTACACCTTC; CDR3 protein: CASNPSTGIYGYTF
clone size: .; V gene: TRBV11-2; J gene: TRBJ2-7; CDR3 length: 12; D gene: .; CDR3 DNA: TGTGCCAGCAGCCCCAAGGCAGGGAGGCAGTACTTC; CDR3 protein: CASSPKAGRQYF
clone size: medium-sized; V gene: TRBV7-9; J gene: TRBJ2-7; CDR3 length: 17; D gene: .; CDR3 DNA: TGTGCCAGCAGCCTACCCGTGAGGGGCATCCTCTCCTACGAGCAGTACTTC; CDR3 protein: CASSLPVRGILSYEQYF
clone size: .; V gene: TRBV5-4; J gene: TRBJ1-4; CDR3 length: 13; D gene: TRBD1; CDR3 DNA: TGTGCCAGCAGCAGGGGGCTTGTTGAAAAACTGTTTTTT; CDR3 protein: CASSRGLVEKLFF
clone size: .; V gene: TRBV19; J gene: TRBJ2-7; CDR3 length: 16; D gene: TRBD2; CDR3 DNA: TGTGCCAGTAGTAATCAGCGGGGGTTAAACTCCTACGAGCAGTACTTC; CDR3 protein: CASSNQRGLNSYEQYF
clone size: .; V gene: TRBV5-1; J gene: TRBJ1-1; CDR3 length: 15; D gene: .; CDR3 DNA: TGCGCCAGCAGCTTGGTCCAGGGTTCGGACACTGAAGCTTTCTTT; CDR3 protein: CASSLVQGSDTEAFF
clone size: .; V gene: TRBV25-1; J gene: TRBJ1-2; CDR3 length: 14; D gene: .; CDR3 DNA: TGTGCCAGCAGTCTCCCGGGGAGCGGCTATGGCTACACCTTC; CDR3 protein: CASSLPGSGYGYTF
clone size: .; V gene: TRBV18; J gene: TRBJ1-2; CDR3 length: 17; D gene: .; CDR3 DNA: TGTGCCAGCTCACCACAGTCATTCCGGCTCCGGGACTATGGCTACACCTTC; CDR3 protein: CASSPQSFRLRDYGYTF
clone size: .; V gene: TRBV9; J gene: TRBJ1-5; CDR3 length: 14; D gene: .; CDR3 DNA: TGTGCCAGCAGCGTAGGGCGGGGATCTCAGCCCCAGCATTTT; CDR3 protein: CASSVGRGSQPQHF
clone size: few; V gene: TRBV7-9; J gene: TRBJ1-3; CDR3 length: 15; D gene: .; CDR3 DNA: TGTGCCAGCAGCTCCCGGATCAGTTCTGGAAACACCATATATTTT; CDR3 protein: CASSSRISSGNTIYF
clone size: .; V gene: TRBV3-1/TRBV3-2; J gene: TRBJ1-5; CDR3 length: 15; D gene: .; CDR3 DNA: TGTGCCAGCAGCCAAGGTGGGGTCCCCGGTCAGCCCCAGCATTTT; CDR3 protein: CASSQGGVPGQPQHF
clone size: .; V gene: TRBV4-2; J gene: TRBJ1-2; CDR3 length: 12; D gene: .; CDR3 DNA: TGTGCCAGCAGCCAAGGGCCGGCGGCCTACACCTTC; CDR3 protein: CASSQGPAAYTF
clone size: .; V gene: TRBV11-2; J gene: TRBJ1-2; CDR3 length: 13; D gene: .; CDR3 DNA: TGTGCCAGCAGCTTATCAGGGACGAACGGCTACACCTTC; CDR3 protein: CASSLSGTNGYTF
clone size: .; V gene: TRBV10-3; J gene: TRBJ2-7; CDR3 length: 14; D gene: .; CDR3 DNA: TGTGCCATAGGGAGGGGGGACGGCTCCTACGAGCAGTACTTC; CDR3 protein: CAIGRGDGSYEQYF
clone size: .; V gene: TRBV7-3; J gene: TRBJ2-3; CDR3 length: 14; D gene: .; CDR3 DNA: TGTGCCAGCAGCTTACGGGGTTCCACAGATACGCAGTATTTT; CDR3 protein: CASSLRGSTDTQYF
clone size: .; V gene: TRBV19; J gene: TRBJ1-2; CDR3 length: 12; D gene: .; CDR3 DNA: TGTGCCAGTAGCCCGCCGGACTATGGCTACACCTTC; CDR3 protein: CASSPPDYGYTF
clone size: few; V gene: TRBV4-1; J gene: TRBJ1-2; CDR3 length: 16; D gene: .; CDR3 DNA: TGCGCCAGCAGCCAAGTTACACCAGCTACTAACTATGGCTACACCTTC; CDR3 protein: CASSQVTPATNYGYTF
clone size: .; V gene: TRBV6-5; J gene: TRBJ2-3; CDR3 length: 15; D gene: .; CDR3 DNA: TGTGCCAGCAGGCCGTGGGACACTTCCACAGATACGCAGTATTTT; CDR3 protein: CASRPWDTSTDTQYF
clone size: .; V gene: TRBV6-6; J gene: TRBJ1-3; CDR3 length: 15; D gene: TRBD1; CDR3 DNA: TGTGCCAGCAGCTTTCGGACAGGAGGAGAAGACACCATATATTTT; CDR3 protein: CASSFRTGGEDTIYF
clone size: few; V gene: TRBV4-2; J gene: TRBJ1-2; CDR3 length: 15; D gene: .; CDR3 DNA: TGTGCCAGCAGCCAAGGTGGGGGGCTTAACTATGGCTACACCTTC; CDR3 protein: CASSQGGGLNYGYTF
clone size: .; V gene: TRBV9; J gene: TRBJ2-7; CDR3 length: 15; D gene: TRBD2; CDR3 DNA: TGTGCCAGCAGCGTAGAGGCGGGGGGCTCCTACGAGCAGTACTTC; CDR3 protein: CASSVEAGGSYEQYF
clone size: .; V gene: TRBV19; J gene: TRBJ1-3; CDR3 length: 15; D gene: .; CDR3 DNA: TGTGCCAGTTACAATTTGGACAGCTCTGGAAACACCATATATTTT; CDR3 protein: CASYNLDSSGNTIYF
clone size: .; V gene: TRBV10-3; J gene: TRBJ2-1; CDR3 length: 13; D gene: TRBD2; CDR3 DNA: TGTGCCGTCTCGGGACTAGCGGGGCATGAGCAGTTCTTC; CDR3 protein: CAVSGLAGHEQFF
clone size: .; V gene: TRBV9; J gene: TRBJ2-6; CDR3 length: 19; D gene: .; CDR3 DNA: TGTGCCAGCAGCGTAGGGACGCTGACAGAACTCTCTGGGGCCAACGTCCTGACTTTC; CDR3 protein: CASSVGTLTELSGANVLTF
clone size: .; V gene: TRBV27; J gene: TRBJ2-1; CDR3 length: 15; D gene: TRBD1; CDR3 DNA: TGTGCCAGCAGCCAAGAGGGGACAGGGTACAATGAGCAGTTCTTC; CDR3 protein: CASSQEGTGYNEQFF
clone size: .; V gene: TRBV12-3/TRBV12-4; J gene: TRBJ1-1; CDR3 length: 13; D gene: TRBD1; CDR3 DNA: TGTGCCAGCAAAAAGACAGGGGTGGGAGAAGCTTTCTTT; CDR3 protein: CASKKTGVGEAFF
clone size: .; V gene: TRBV20-1; J gene: TRBJ1-2; CDR3 length: 15; D gene: .; CDR3 DNA: TGCAGTGCTAGTAACTCGGGACGAACTAACTATGGCTACACCTTC; CDR3 protein: CSASNSGRTNYGYTF
clone size: .; V gene: TRBV4-1; J gene: TRBJ1-1; CDR3 length: 15; D gene: TRBD1; CDR3 DNA: TGCGCCAGCAGCCAAGGGACGGACAGGCGGATAGAAGCTTTCTTT; CDR3 protein: CASSQGTDRRIEAFF
clone size: few; V gene: TRBV29-1; J gene: TRBJ1-1; CDR3 length: 13; D gene: .; CDR3 DNA: TGCAGCGTTGAAGATATGGCGATGGACAAAGCTTTCTTT; CDR3 protein: CSVEDMAMDKAFF
clone size: .; V gene: TRBV12-3/TRBV12-4; J gene: TRBJ2-7; CDR3 length: 12; D gene: .; CDR3 DNA: TGTGCCAGTCAACGGGTGCCCTACGAGCAGTACTTC; CDR3 protein: CASQRVPYEQYF
clone size: .; V gene: TRBV4-2; J gene: TRBJ1-1; CDR3 length: 16; D gene: .; CDR3 DNA: TGTGCCAGCAGCCAAGAGAGGTGGGGGGTCGGCACTGAAGCTTTCTTT; CDR3 protein: CASSQERWGVGTEAFF
clone size: .; V gene: TRBV12-3/TRBV12-4; J gene: TRBJ1-2; CDR3 length: 13; D gene: .; CDR3 DNA: TGTGCCAGCAGCCCCAGGGAGACCTCTGGCTACACCTTC; CDR3 protein: CASSPRETSGYTF
clone size: .; V gene: TRBV12-3/TRBV12-4; J gene: TRBJ1-6; CDR3 length: 12; D gene: .; CDR3 DNA: TGTGCCAGCAGGGTCAATAATTCACCCCTCCACTTT; CDR3 protein: CASRVNNSPLHF
clone size: .; V gene: TRBV7-9; J gene: TRBJ2-7; CDR3 length: 16; D gene: .; CDR3 DNA: TGTGCCAGCAGCATAGGACGGCCTTTCCCCGTCTACGAGCAGTACTTC; CDR3 protein: CASSIGRPFPVYEQYF
clone size: .; V gene: TRBV12-3/TRBV12-4; J gene: TRBJ1-2; CDR3 length: 13; D gene: .; CDR3 DNA: TGTGCCAGCAGTCCATCCGCTCTGTATGGCTACACCTTC; CDR3 protein: CASSPSALYGYTF
clone size: .; V gene: TRBV6-1; J gene: TRBJ1-2; CDR3 length: 16; D gene: TRBD1; CDR3 DNA: TGTGCCAGCAGTGGGGGGGACAGGGGGCTAATCTATGGCTACACCTTC; CDR3 protein: CASSGGDRGLIYGYTF
clone size: .; V gene: TRBV6-5; J gene: TRBJ1-4; CDR3 length: 13; D gene: .; CDR3 DNA: TGTGCCAGCAGTAAGAAGAGGGATGAAAAACTGTTTTTT; CDR3 protein: CASSKKRDEKLFF
clone size: .; V gene: TRBV4-1; J gene: TRBJ1-2; CDR3 length: 17; D gene: .; CDR3 DNA: TGCGCCAGCAGCCAAGGCATAGGGGCAATGGCTAACTATGGCTACACCTTC; CDR3 protein: CASSQGIGAMANYGYTF
clone size: .; V gene: TRBV12-3/TRBV12-4; J gene: TRBJ1-5; CDR3 length: 12; D gene: .; CDR3 DNA: TGTGCCAGCTCTAGGGGCAATCAGCCCCAGCATTTT; CDR3 protein: CASSRGNQPQHF
clone size: few; V gene: TRBV11-3; J gene: TRBJ1-1; CDR3 length: 13; D gene: .; CDR3 DNA: TGTGCCAGCAGCTTAGGGCCCAGTAAAGAAGCTTTCTTT; CDR3 protein: CASSLGPSKEAFF
clone size: .; V gene: TRBV24-1; J gene: TRBJ1-1; CDR3 length: 14; D gene: .; CDR3 DNA: TGTGCCACCAGTGATTCCAGGGCAGGGGCTGAAGCTTTCTTT; CDR3 protein: CATSDSRAGAEAFF
clone size: .; V gene: TRBV10-3; J gene: TRBJ1-1; CDR3 length: 12; D gene: .; CDR3 DNA: TGTGCCATCAGTGATGGTGCAGAAGAAGCTTTCTTT; CDR3 protein: CAISDGAEEAFF
clone size: .; V gene: TRBV19; J gene: TRBJ2-1; CDR3 length: 15; D gene: .; CDR3 DNA: TGTGCCAGTAGTACCACGGAGGCTTCCTACAATGAGCAGTTCTTC; CDR3 protein: CASSTTEASYNEQFF
clone size: .; V gene: TRBV27; J gene: TRBJ2-7; CDR3 length: 16; D gene: TRBD1; CDR3 DNA: TGTGCCAGCAGTTTATCTGGCAGGGGGTCCTTCCGAGGGCAGTACTTC; CDR3 protein: CASSLSGRGSFRGQYF
clone size: once; V gene: TRBV6-2/TRBV6-3; J gene: TRBJ1-1; CDR3 length: 15; D gene: .; CDR3 DNA: TGTGCCAGCAGTTACCCGGGGGCATTAGCCACTGAAGCTTTCTTT; CDR3 protein: CASSYPGALATEAFF
clone size: .; V gene: TRBV6-5; J gene: TRBJ2-7; CDR3 length: 13; D gene: TRBD1; CDR3 DNA: TGTGCCAGCTTGGACAGGGGGTCCTACGAGCAGTACTTC; CDR3 protein: CASLDRGSYEQYF
clone size: once; V gene: TRBV10-2; J gene: TRBJ2-3; CDR3 length: 20; D gene: TRBD2; CDR3 DNA: TGCGCCAGCAGCTACCCGGGACTAGCGGGGGACCTGGCCGGCACAGATACGCAGTATTTT; CDR3 protein: CASSYPGLAGDLAGTDTQYF
clone size: few; V gene: TRBV4-3; J gene: TRBJ1-1; CDR3 length: 18; D gene: .; CDR3 DNA: TGCGCCAGCAGCCAGGGGACCATGGACTGGGAGGATTATTCTGAAGCTTTCTTT; CDR3 protein: CASSQGTMDWEDYSEAFF
clone size: .; V gene: TRBV6-1; J gene: TRBJ2-1; CDR3 length: 17; D gene: TRBD2; CDR3 DNA: TGTGCCAGCAGTGAAGCGTTACTAGCGGGGGGTCACAATGAGCAGTTCTTC; CDR3 protein: CASSEALLAGGHNEQFF
clone size: .; V gene: TRBV19; J gene: TRBJ1-1; CDR3 length: 13; D gene: .; CDR3 DNA: TGTGCCAGTAGTATCCTTAGAGACACTGAAGCTTTCTTT; CDR3 protein: CASSILRDTEAFF
clone size: .; V gene: TRBV10-3; J gene: TRBJ2-7; CDR3 length: 14; D gene: TRBD2; CDR3 DNA: TGTGCCATCAGGAGCGGGGGAAGTCGGGCCGAGCAGTACTTC; CDR3 protein: CAIRSGGSRAEQYF
clone size: .; V gene: TRBV5-4; J gene: TRBJ1-3; CDR3 length: 15; D gene: .; CDR3 DNA: TGTGCCAGCAGCTTGGAAGGGGCGCGAGGAAACACCATATATTTT; CDR3 protein: CASSLEGARGNTIYF
clone size: .; V gene: TRBV5-6; J gene: TRBJ2-2; CDR3 length: 15; D gene: TRBD1; CDR3 DNA: TGTGCCAGCAGCCCGGTTAACAGGGGCACCGGGGAGCTGTTTTTT; CDR3 protein: CASSPVNRGTGELFF